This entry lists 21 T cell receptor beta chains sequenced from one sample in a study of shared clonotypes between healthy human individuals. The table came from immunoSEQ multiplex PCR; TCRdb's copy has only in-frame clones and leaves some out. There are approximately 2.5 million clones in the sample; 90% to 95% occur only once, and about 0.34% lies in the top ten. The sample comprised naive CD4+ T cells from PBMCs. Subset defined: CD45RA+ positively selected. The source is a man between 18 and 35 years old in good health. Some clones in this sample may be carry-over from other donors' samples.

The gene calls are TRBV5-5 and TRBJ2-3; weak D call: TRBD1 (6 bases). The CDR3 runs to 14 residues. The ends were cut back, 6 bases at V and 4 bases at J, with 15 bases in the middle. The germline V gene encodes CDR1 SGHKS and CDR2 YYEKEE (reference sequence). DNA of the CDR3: TGTGCCAGCAAGGGACAACGGGCGTCAGATACGCAGTATTTT. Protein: CASKGQRASDTQYF.

The CDR3 nucleotides are TGTGCCAGCAGCAACCCCAGGGGGGCGGAGACCCAGTACTTC. Translated: CASSNPRGAETQYF. The rearrangement uses TRBV7-9 and TRBJ2-5, with a possible D match to TRBD1 (7 bases). CDR1 and CDR2 (germline): SEHNR, FQNEAQ (reference sequence). The V end was cut by 5 bases, the J end by 5 bases, with 15 bases between. The CDR3 loop spans 14 amino acids.

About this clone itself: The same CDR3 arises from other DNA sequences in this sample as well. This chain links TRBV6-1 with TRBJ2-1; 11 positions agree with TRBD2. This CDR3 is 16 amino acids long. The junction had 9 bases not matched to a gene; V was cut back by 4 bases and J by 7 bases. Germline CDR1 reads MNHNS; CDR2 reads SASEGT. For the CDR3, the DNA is TGTGCCAGCAGTGGCCGACTAGCGGGGAATTTTAATGAGCAGTTCTTC. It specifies CASSGRLAGNFNEQFF.

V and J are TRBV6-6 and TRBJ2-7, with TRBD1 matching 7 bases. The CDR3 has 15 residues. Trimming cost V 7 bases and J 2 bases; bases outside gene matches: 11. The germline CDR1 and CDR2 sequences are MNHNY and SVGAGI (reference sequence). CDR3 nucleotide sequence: TGTGCCAGCAAAGTTAAGGGGGACAGCCCCTACGAGCAGTACTTC. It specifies CASKVKGDSPYEQYF.

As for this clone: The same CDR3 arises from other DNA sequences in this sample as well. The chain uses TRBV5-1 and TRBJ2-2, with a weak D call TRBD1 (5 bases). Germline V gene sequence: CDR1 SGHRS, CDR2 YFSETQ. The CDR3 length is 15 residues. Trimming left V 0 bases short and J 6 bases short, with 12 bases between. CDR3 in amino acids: CASSLGPRAAGELFF. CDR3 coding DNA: TGCGCCAGCAGCTTGGGACCCAGGGCCGCCGGGGAGCTGTTTTTT.

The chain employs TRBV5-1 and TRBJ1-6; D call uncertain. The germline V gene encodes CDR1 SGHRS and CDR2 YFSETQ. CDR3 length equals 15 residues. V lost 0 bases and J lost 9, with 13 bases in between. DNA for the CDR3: TGCGCCAGCAGCTTGGAGGTGGAGTTCAGTTCACCCCTCCACTTT. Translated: CASSLEVEFSSPLHF. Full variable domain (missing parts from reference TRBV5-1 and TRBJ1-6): KAGVTQTPRYLIKTRGQQVTLSCSPISGHRSVSWYQQTPGQGLQFLFEYFSETQRNKGNFPGRFSGRQFSNSRSEMNVSTLELGDSALYLCASSLEVEFSSPLHFGNGTRLTVT.

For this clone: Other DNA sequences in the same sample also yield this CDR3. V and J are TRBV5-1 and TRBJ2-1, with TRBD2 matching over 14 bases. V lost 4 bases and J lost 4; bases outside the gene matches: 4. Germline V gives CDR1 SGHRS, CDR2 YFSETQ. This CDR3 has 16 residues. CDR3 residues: CASSTGLAGGYNEQFF. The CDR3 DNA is TGCGCCAGCAGCACCGGACTAGCGGGAGGATACAATGAGCAGTTCTTC.

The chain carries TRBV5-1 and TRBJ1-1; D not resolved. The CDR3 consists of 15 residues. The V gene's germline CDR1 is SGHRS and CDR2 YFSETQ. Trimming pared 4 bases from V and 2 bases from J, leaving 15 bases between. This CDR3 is CASSRTTLSNTEAFF. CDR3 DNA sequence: TGCGCCAGCAGCCGGACCACACTGAGTAACACTGAAGCTTTCTTT. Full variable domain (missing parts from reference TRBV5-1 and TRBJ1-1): KAGVTQTPRYLIKTRGQQVTLSCSPISGHRSVSWYQQTPGQGLQFLFEYFSETQRNKGNFPGRFSGRQFSNSRSEMNVSTLELGDSALYLCASSRTTLSNTEAFFGQGTRLTVV.

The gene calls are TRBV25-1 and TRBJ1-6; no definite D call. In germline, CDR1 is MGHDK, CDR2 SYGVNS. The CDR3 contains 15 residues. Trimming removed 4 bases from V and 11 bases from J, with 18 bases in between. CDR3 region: CASSVKEGTAAPLHF. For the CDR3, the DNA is TGTGCCAGCAGTGTCAAAGAGGGTACTGCGGCACCCCTCCACTTT.

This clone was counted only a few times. CDR3 bases: TGCGCCAGCAGCCTTCGCAGGGGTAACGCAGGAGGGGTGAACACTGAAGCTTTCTTT. Amino acid sequence: CASSLRRGNAGGVNTEAFF. This sequence joins TRBV4-1 and TRBJ1-1, with TRBD1 as a possible D gene (6 bases). V was shortened by 4 bases and J by 0 bases, with 24 bases between the two germline ends. This CDR3 spans 19 amino acids. Germline CDR1 and CDR2: MGHRA and YSYEKL.

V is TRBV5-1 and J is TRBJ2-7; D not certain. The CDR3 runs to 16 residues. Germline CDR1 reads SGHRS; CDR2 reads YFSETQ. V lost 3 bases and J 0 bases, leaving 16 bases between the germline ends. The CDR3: CASSSLDGRSSYEQYF. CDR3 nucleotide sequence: TGCGCCAGCAGCTCCTTAGACGGCCGGAGCTCCTACGAGCAGTACTTC.

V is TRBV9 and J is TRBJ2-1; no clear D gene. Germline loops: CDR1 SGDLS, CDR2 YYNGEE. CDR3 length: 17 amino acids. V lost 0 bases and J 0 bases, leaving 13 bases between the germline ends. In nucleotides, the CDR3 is TGTGCCAGCAGCGTAGCTGGGTGGCTTAGCTCCTACAATGAGCAGTTCTTC. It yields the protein CASSVAGWLSSYNEQFF.

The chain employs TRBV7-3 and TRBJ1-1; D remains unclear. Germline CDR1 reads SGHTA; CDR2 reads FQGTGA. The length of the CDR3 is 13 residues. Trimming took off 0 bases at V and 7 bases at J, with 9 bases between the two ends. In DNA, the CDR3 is TGTGCCAGCAGCTTAACGCAGGCCAGTGAAGCTTTCTTT. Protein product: CASSLTQASEAFF.

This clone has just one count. CDR3 sequence (DNA): TGTGCCAGCATCTCCTACGCCTTGGGGACAGGGGGCTACGAGCAGTACTTC. Translation: CASISYALGTGGYEQYF. The V call is TRBV28, the J call TRBJ2-7, with 11 bases matching TRBD1. CDR3 length: 17 amino acids. Germline V gene data show CDR1 as MDHEN and CDR2 as SYDVKM. Trimming at V came to 7 bases and at J to 3 bases, leaving 14 bases not matched to a gene. The variable domain in full, completed from reference TRBV28 and TRBJ2-7, reads DVKVTQSSRYLVKRTGEKVFLECVQDMDHENMFWYRQDPGLGLRLIYFSYDVKMKEKGDIPEGYSVSREKKERFSLILESASTNQTSMYLCASISYALGTGGYEQYFGPGTRLTVT.

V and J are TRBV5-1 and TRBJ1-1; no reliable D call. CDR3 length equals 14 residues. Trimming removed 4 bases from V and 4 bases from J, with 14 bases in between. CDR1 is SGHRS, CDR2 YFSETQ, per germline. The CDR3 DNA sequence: TGCGCCAGCAGCAGGGATGTCTTGGGCACTGAAGCTTTCTTT. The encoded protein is CASSRDVLGTEAFF.

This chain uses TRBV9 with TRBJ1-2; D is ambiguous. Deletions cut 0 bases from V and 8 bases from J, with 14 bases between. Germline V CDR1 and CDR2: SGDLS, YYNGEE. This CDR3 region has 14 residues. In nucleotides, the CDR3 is TGTGCCAGCAGCGTAGCTGTGACCTCGTGGGGCTACACCTTC. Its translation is CASSVAVTSWGYTF.

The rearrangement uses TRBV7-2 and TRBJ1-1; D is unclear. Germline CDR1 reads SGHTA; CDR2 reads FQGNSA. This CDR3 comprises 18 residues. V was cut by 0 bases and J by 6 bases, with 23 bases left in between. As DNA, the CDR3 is TGTGCCAGCAGCTTAGCATCCCTGTTTTGGGGTAGGCAGGCTGAAGCTTTCTTT. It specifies CASSLASLFWGRQAEAFF.

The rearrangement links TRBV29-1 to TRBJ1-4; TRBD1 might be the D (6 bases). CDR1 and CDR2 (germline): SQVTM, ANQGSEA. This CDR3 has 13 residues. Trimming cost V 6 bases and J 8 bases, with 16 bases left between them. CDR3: CSVEIGGAEKLFF. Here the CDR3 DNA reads TGCAGCGTAGAAATTGGGGGGGCCGAAAAACTGTTTTTT.

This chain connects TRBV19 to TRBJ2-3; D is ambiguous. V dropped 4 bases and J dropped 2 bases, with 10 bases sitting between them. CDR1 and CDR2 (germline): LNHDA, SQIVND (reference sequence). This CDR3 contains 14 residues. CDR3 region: CASSNYGTTDTQYF. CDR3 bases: TGTGCCAGTAGTAACTACGGAACCACAGATACGCAGTATTTT. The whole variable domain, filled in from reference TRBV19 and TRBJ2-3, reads DGGITQSPKYLFRKEGQNVTLSCEQNLNHDAMYWYRQDPGQGLRLIYYSQIVNDFQKGDIAEGYSVSREKKESFPLTVTSAQKNPTAFYLCASSNYGTTDTQYFGPGTRLTVL.

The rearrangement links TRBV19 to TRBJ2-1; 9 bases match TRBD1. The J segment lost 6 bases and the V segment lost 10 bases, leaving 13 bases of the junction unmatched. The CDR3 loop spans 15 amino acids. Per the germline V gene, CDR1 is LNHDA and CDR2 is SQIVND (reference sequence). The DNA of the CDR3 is TGTGCCACGGTCCAACGGGACAGGGAGGGCAATGAGCAGTTCTTC. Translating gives CATVQRDREGNEQFF.

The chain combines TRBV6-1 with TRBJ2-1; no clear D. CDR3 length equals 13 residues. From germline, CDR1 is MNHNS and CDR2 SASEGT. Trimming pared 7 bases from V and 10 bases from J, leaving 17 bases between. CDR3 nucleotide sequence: TGTGCCAGCACTATTTCTTTAATACGAGAGCAGTTCTTC. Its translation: CASTISLIREQFF.